The 17 T cell receptor beta chains in this list originate from one sample, sequenced in a study of control samples from healthy donors and cancer patients (dated by TCRdb to the early 2020s). The method was the immunoSEQ multiplex PCR assay. TCRdb took over this immuneACCESS table, retaining in-frame rearrangements with V and J assigned. Such tables are incomplete; in checked studies, under half of the missing clones stem from an unresolved V gene, and the remainder is unexplained. This sample has tens of thousands of clones in its table, and approximately 95% of those were observed once. The ten largest clones capture around 1.5% of the sample. Sequenced input: blood. These receptors were taken from a woman in her twenties or thirties in good health.

The J gene is TRBJ2-5, the V gene TRBV6-6; D possibly corresponds to TRBD2 (6 bases). The CDR3 length is 15 residues. V was cut by 6 bases and J by 5 bases, with 19 bases left in between. The germline V gene has CDR1 MNHNY and CDR2 SVGAGI (reference sequence). CDR3 in DNA: TGTGCCAGCAGAAAAGGGACTGCCCGGGGGGAGACCCAGTACTTC. It is translated as CASRKGTARGETQYF.

The chain joins TRBV24-1 to TRBJ1-1; tentatively, D is TRBD1 (5 bases). V lost 6 bases and J lost 1, with 11 bases in between. The germline gives CDR1 KGHDR, CDR2 SFDVKD. The CDR3 consists of 14 residues. In nucleotides, the CDR3 is TGTGCCACCAGTCCAGGGCCCCGGAACACTGAAGCTTTCTTT. This encodes CATSPGPRNTEAFF.

The chain carries TRBV9 and TRBJ1-1; 12 positions agree with TRBD1. This CDR3 is built from 18 residues. V lost 1 base to trimming and J lost 1 base; unmatched junction nucleotides: 8. CDR1 and CDR2 from the germline V gene are SGDLS and YYNGEE. CDR3 sequence: CASSVFSGQGASNTEAFF. In DNA form, the CDR3 reads TGTGCCAGCAGCGTATTCTCGGGACAGGGGGCTTCGAACACTGAAGCTTTCTTT.

Here the CDR3 DNA reads TGTGCCAGTAGTATAGACAGAGATAATTCACCCCTCCACTTT. It codes for CASSIDRDNSPLHF. V is TRBV19 and J is TRBJ1-6; D not resolved. The CDR3 is made up of 14 amino acids. Trimming left V 0 bases short and J 5 bases short, with 5 bases between. Per germline, CDR1 LNHDA and CDR2 SQIVND (reference sequence).

V and J are TRBV7-2 and TRBJ1-2; 7 bases are shared with TRBD1. V gave up 4 bases and J gave up 0 bases; unmatched junction bases: 5. The CDR3 extends over 15 amino acids. Germline CDR1 is SGHTA and CDR2 is FQGNSA. CDR3 nucleotide sequence: TGTGCCAGCAGCTACGCCGGGACAGCTAACTATGGCTACACCTTC. Residues: CASSYAGTANYGYTF.

The CDR3 loop reads CATLVGQGGSGDYGYTF. The CDR3 DNA reads as TGTGCCACCCTGGTGGGACAGGGAGGCTCCGGCGACTATGGCTACACCTTC. The chain has TRBV10-3 and TRBJ1-2; TRBD1 matches at 9 bases. The V segment lost 10 bases and the J segment 3 bases; nucleotides outside the gene matches: 18. CDR1 and CDR2 from the germline V gene are ENHRY and SYGVKD. This CDR3 spans 17 amino acids.

The genes are TRBV12-5 and TRBJ1-1; D might be TRBD1 (5 bases). Germline V gene data show CDR1 as LGHNT and CDR2 as FRNRAP. The CDR3 loop spans 18 amino acids. Deletions cut 0 bases from V and 1 base from J, with 18 bases between. Here the CDR3 reads CASGLVLESLRGNTEAFF. DNA of the CDR3: TGTGCTAGTGGTTTGGTACTGGAATCCCTGAGGGGGAACACTGAAGCTTTCTTT.

The CDR3 DNA reads as TGCAGTGCTAGTCGATGGAACTTCCTCACAGATACGCAGTATTTT. Its translation is CSASRWNFLTDTQYF. The V call is TRBV20-1, the J call TRBJ2-3; D is uncertain. CDR3 length: 15 amino acids. Trimming stripped 3 bases from V and 2 bases from J, with 15 bases between. The germline V gene has CDR1 DFQATT and CDR2 SNEGSKA (reference sequence).

This sequence joins TRBV2 and TRBJ1-4, with D perhaps TRBD1 (6 bases). CDR3 length: 15 amino acids. From germline, CDR1 is SNHLY and CDR2 FYNNEI. Trimming shortened V by 6 bases and J by 3 bases, and 14 bases separated the two germline ends. CDR3 sequence: CASRATGHPNEKLFF. The CDR3 DNA reads TGTGCCAGCAGAGCAACGGGACACCCTAATGAAAAACTGTTTTTT.

J is TRBJ1-1 and V is TRBV7-4; D not certain. There are 13 residues in the CDR3. The germline gives CDR1 SGHVT, CDR2 SQSDAQ. V lost 5 bases and J 5 bases, leaving 12 bases between the germline ends. CDR3 region: CASSRFVGTEAFF. As DNA, the CDR3 is TGTGCCAGCAGCCGATTTGTAGGAACTGAAGCTTTCTTT.

The chain recombines TRBV2 with TRBJ2-1, with D possibly being TRBD2 (7 bases). The germline gives CDR1 SNHLY, CDR2 FYNNEI. This CDR3 has 16 residues. Trimming removed 1 base at V and 8 bases at J, with 18 bases between. The CDR3 DNA reads TGTGCCAGCAGTGAAGTTGGGGGGGGCTCGTATCATGAGCAGTTCTTC. Amino acid sequence: CASSEVGGGSYHEQFF.

The V and J genes are TRBV19 and TRBJ1-5; 7 bases are a match to TRBD1. This CDR3 comprises 16 residues. V dropped 6 bases and J dropped 0; count of bases not matched to a gene: 8. CDR1 is LNHDA, CDR2 SQIVND, per germline (reference sequence). The CDR3: CASRWDSLGSNQPQHF. The CDR3 nucleotides are TGTGCCAGTAGGTGGGACAGCCTGGGTAGCAATCAGCCCCAGCATTTT.

The genes are TRBV6-1 and TRBJ2-7; D uncertain. The CDR3 sequence is 14 residues long. Trimming took 2 bases from V and 1 from J, leaving 9 bases between them. Germline CDR1 reads MNHNS; CDR2 reads SASEGT. CDR3 coding DNA: TGTGCCAGCAGTGAACGGCCAGATTCCTACGAGCAGTACTTC. Its translation: CASSERPDSYEQYF.

The rearrangement uses TRBV24-1 and TRBJ2-3; TRBD2 matches at 11 bases. Trimming took 5 bases from V and 2 from J; bases not matched to a gene: 11. The CDR3 is made up of 18 amino acids. Germline CDR1 reads KGHDR; CDR2 reads SFDVKD. CDR3 coding DNA: TGTGCCACCAGTGGGGCGAACTCGACTAGCGGGGTCACAGATACGCAGTATTTT. This sequence encodes CATSGANSTSGVTDTQYF.

This sequence joins TRBV19 and TRBJ1-1; D ambiguous. Trimming took 2 bases from V and 6 from J, leaving 13 bases between them. The CDR3 is 14 amino acids. Germline V gene lookup returns CDR1 LNHDA and CDR2 SQIVND (reference sequence). The CDR3 DNA reads as TGTGCCAGTAGTATACCGTCGGTAATCGCTGAAGCTTTCTTT. Amino acids: CASSIPSVIAEAFF.

This sequence joins TRBV19 and TRBJ2-7, with D perhaps matching TRBD1 or TRBD2 (5 bases each). CDR1 is LNHDA, CDR2 SQIVND, per germline (reference sequence). The CDR3 extends over 13 amino acids. V dropped 3 bases and J dropped 4 bases, with 10 bases sitting between them. CDR3 in amino acids: CASSMGVNYEQYF. As DNA, the CDR3 is TGTGCCAGTAGTATGGGGGTAAATTACGAGCAGTACTTC.

The V gene is TRBV5-6, the J gene TRBJ2-2, with D unresolved. The germline V gene encodes CDR1 SGHDT and CDR2 YYEEEE. The CDR3 is 12 residues long. Trimming took 10 bases from V and 4 from J, leaving 11 bases between them. Here the CDR3 DNA reads TGTGCCTTTCAAGGGTCCACCGGGGAGCTGTTTTTT. Its protein product is CAFQGSTGELFF.